Sequencing of this TCR beta chain was carried out in a study of T cells in women clearing cervical HPV infection. Regarding the study as a whole: TRBV6-7 relative abundance averaged roughly 0.1% in cases and 0.15% to 0.2% in controls. Richness differences could reflect unmeasured T-cell content per sample.

immunoSEQ multiplex PCR used an average of around 1,200 ng genomic DNA. Sequenced by immunoSEQ multiplex PCR; TCRdb stores in-frame clones only, minus some. There are 19,000 or so clones in the sample, with roughly 14% held by the top ten. About this clone: What it binds is unknown. The DNA ends 3 residues before the CDR3 does, and the rest of the CDR3 is filled in from the germline J gene.

CDR3 length: 15 residues. The germline gives CDR1 SGHAT, CDR2 FQNNGV. V lost 1 base and J 6 bases, leaving 16 bases between the germline ends. The rearrangement links TRBV11-2 to TRBJ2-7; D perhaps matches TRBD1 (5 bases). The source is a woman aged 18 to 69 with a cervical HPV16 infection that either progressed to CIN3+ or cleared (not recorded which). Sequencing was done on a sample of blood buffy coat. Partial CDR3 DNA: TGTGCCAGCAGCTTAGTTAACGACAGAGGCACCGAG. This translates into CASSLVNDRGTE. The complete CDR3 protein is CASSLVNDRGTEQYF.